This T cell receptor beta chain was profiled in a study of response to subunit inactivated influenza vaccine. With 10 bases removed from V and 4 bases from J, the gap between germline ends came to 25 bases. The length of the CDR3 is 16 residues. CDR1 is ENHRY and CDR2 is SYGVKD in the germline V gene. TCRdb re-analysed the RT-PCR reads in MiXCR, keeping a single row per CDR3 protein. The table has a few hundred thousand distinct CDR3 sequences, around 9.9% seen once. Study conclusions and caveats: Authors suggested each seasonal influenza vaccination recruits few new T cells.

Only a few counts were recorded for this clonotype. Its target is unknown. This TCR derives from a man aged 45-65 years who received an inactivated influenza vaccine. The chain links TRBV10-3 to TRBJ2-5, with D maybe TRBD2 (6 bases). The sample was PBMCs from blood, taken roughly 45 days after vaccination. DNA of the CDR3: TGTGCCACAGGGACTTCCGGGACGGTGATTGGAGAGACCCAGTACTTC. This gives the protein CATGTSGTVIGETQYF.